This record concerns one T cell receptor (beta chain) sequence. Its specificity is not known. Researchers ran the PCR with 60 Vbeta and 13 Jbeta primers. Measured with immunoSEQ multiplex PCR; TCRdb has only the in-frame clones, and not every one. The data hold fewer than 250,000 clones, with about four fifths observed a single time. This sample was taken from a study of cytomegalovirus exposure and HLA in healthy donors. Study-level findings and limits: The authors later found most CMV-associated TCR beta chains appeared HLA-restricted. High specificity and sensitivity for cytomegalovirus status were reported for the classifier.

The CDR3 is 15 amino acids. Germline-derived CDR1 and CDR2 are SGDLS and YYNGEE. V is TRBV9 and J is TRBJ2-5, with TRBD1 as a possible D gene (6 bases). The J call may be mistaken, given a closer DNA end match to TRBJ2-7. The TCR was taken from a man between 18 and 35 years old in good health and CMV-seronegative. Sequencing input: PBMCs. CDR3 DNA: TGTGCCAGCAGCGCCCGGGACACCCCCTCCTACGAGCAGTACTTC. This gives the protein CASSARDTPSYEQYF.